This section outlines one TCR beta chain sequence together with its context. The source of the sample is a study of identical twins. Germline CDR1 reads LGHNA; CDR2 reads YNFKEQ. Trimming took 1 base from V and 2 from J; bases not matched to a gene: 3. The CDR3 runs to 17 residues. Each CDR3 protein gets one entry after TCRdb re-called the 5' RACE reads with MiXCR. The table has 450,000 or so distinct CDR3 sequences, 13% to 15% seen once; the top ten hold about 0.52%. Another study also made use of these data, one on yellow fever vaccine responses in identical twins.

This TCR derives from a woman between 18 and 29 years old in good health. Sequenced input: CD4+ T cells sorted from blood. The rearrangement joins TRBV4-2 to TRBJ2-2; TRBD2 matches at 11 bases. The CDR3 sequence: CASSQVAGGFNTGELFF. CDR3 DNA: TGTGCCAGCAGCCAAGTAGCGGGAGGGTTTAACACCGGGGAGCTGTTTTTT.